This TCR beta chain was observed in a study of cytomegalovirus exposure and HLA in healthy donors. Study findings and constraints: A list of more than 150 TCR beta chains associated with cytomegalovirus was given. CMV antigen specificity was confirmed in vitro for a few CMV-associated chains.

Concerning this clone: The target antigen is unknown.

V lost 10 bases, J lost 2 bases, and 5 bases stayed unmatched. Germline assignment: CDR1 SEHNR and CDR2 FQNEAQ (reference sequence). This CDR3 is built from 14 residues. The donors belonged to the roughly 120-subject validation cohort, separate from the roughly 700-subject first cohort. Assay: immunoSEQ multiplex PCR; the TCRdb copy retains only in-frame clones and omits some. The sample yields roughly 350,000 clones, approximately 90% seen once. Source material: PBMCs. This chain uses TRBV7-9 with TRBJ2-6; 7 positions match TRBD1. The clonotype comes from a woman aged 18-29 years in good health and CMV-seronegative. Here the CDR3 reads CATDTGAGANVLTF. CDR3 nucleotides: TGTGCCACGGATACAGGGGCTGGGGCCAACGTCCTGACTTTC.